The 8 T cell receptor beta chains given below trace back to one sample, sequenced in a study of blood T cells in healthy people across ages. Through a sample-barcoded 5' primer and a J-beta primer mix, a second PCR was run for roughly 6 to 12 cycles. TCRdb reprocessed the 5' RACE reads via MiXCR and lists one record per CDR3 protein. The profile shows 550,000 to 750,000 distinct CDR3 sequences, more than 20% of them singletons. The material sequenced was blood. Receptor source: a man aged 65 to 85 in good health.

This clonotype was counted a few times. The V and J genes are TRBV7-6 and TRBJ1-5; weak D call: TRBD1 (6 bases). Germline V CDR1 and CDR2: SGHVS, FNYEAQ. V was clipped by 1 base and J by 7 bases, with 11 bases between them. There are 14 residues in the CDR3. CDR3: CASSLEDSSQPQHF. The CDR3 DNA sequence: TGTGCCAGCAGCTTAGAGGACAGCAGCCAGCCCCAGCATTTT.

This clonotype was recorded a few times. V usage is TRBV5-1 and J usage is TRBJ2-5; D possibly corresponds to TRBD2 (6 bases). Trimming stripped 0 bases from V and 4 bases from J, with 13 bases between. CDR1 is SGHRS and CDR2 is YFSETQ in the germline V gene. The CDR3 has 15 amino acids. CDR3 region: CASSLGAAGGETQYF. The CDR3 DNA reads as TGCGCCAGCAGCTTGGGAGCAGCGGGCGGAGAGACCCAGTACTTC.

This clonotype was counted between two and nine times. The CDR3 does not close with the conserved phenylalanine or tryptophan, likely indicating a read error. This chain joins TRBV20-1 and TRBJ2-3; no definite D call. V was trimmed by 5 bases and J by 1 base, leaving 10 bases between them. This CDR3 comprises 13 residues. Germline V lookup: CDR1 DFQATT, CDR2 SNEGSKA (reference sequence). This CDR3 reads CSAPPPGTDTQYL. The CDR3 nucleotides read TGCAGTGCTCCTCCCCCTGGCACAGATACGCAGTATCTT.

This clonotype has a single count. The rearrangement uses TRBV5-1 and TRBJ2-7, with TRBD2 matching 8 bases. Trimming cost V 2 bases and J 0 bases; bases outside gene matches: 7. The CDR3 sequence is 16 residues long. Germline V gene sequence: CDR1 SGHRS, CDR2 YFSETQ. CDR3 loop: CASSLLSSGGSYEQYF. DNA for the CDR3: TGCGCCAGCAGCTTACTTTCCAGCGGGGGCTCCTACGAGCAGTACTTC.

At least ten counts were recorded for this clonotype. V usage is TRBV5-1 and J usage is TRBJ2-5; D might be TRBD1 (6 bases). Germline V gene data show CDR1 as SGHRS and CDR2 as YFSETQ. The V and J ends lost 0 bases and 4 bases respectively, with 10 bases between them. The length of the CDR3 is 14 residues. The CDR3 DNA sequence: TGCGCCAGCAGCTTGGGCCGGGACATAGAGACCCAGTACTTC. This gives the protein CASSLGRDIETQYF.

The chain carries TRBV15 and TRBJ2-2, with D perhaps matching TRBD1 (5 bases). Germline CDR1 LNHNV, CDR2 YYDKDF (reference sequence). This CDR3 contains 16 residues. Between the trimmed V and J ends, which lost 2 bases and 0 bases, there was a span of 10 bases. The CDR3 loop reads CATSRFTGSNTGELFF. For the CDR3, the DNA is TGTGCCACCAGCAGATTTACAGGATCGAACACCGGGGAGCTGTTTTTT.

For the CDR3, the DNA is TGTGCCAGCAGTTACGCCCAGGGGATACAAGAGACCCAGTACTTC. This gives the protein CASSYAQGIQETQYF. The genes are TRBV6-5 and TRBJ2-5, with D tentatively TRBD1 (6 bases). The CDR3 consists of 15 residues. From germline, CDR1 is MNHEY and CDR2 SVGAGI. Trimming stripped 2 bases from V and 2 bases from J, with 12 bases between.

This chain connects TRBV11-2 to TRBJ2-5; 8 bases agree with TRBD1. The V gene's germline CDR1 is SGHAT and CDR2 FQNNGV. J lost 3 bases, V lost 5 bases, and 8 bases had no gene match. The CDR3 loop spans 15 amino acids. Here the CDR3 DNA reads TGTGCCAGCAGCCCCGGGACAGGCATTGAAGAGACCCAGTACTTC. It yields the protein CASSPGTGIEETQYF.